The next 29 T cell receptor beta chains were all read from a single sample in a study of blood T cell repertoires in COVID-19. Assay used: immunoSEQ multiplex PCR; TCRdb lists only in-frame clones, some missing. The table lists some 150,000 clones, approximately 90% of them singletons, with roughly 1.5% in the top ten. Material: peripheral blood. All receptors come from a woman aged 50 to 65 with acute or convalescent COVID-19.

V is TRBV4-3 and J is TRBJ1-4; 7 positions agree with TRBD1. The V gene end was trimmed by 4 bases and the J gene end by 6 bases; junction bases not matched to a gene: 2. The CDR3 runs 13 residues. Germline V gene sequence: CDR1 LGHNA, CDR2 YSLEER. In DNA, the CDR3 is TGCGCCAGCAGCCGTGACAGGGATGAAAAACTGTTTTTT. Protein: CASSRDRDEKLFF.

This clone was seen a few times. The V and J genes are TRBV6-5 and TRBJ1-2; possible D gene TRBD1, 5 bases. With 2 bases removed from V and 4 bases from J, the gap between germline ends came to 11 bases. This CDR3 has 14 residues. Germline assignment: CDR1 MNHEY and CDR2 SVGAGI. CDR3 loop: CASSYGGIPYGYTF. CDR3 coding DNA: TGTGCCAGCAGTTACGGGGGGATCCCCTATGGCTACACCTTC.

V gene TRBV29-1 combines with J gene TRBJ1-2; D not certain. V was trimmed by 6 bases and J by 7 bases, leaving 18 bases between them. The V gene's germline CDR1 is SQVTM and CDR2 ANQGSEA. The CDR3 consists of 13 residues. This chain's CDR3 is CSVLQSPLGGYTF. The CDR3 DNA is TGCAGCGTGCTACAGTCCCCTTTGGGTGGCTACACCTTC.

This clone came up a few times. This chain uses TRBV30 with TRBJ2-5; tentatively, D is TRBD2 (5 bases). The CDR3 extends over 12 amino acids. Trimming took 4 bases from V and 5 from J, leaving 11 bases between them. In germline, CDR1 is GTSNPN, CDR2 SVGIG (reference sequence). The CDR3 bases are TGTGCCTGGAATCCGGGGTCGGAGACCCAGTACTTC. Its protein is CAWNPGSETQYF.

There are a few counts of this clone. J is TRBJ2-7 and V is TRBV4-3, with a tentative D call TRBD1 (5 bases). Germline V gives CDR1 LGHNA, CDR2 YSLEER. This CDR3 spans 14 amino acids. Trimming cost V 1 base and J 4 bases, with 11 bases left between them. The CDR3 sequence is CASSQGDSKYEQYF. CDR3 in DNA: TGCGCCAGCAGCCAAGGTGACAGTAAATACGAGCAGTACTTC.

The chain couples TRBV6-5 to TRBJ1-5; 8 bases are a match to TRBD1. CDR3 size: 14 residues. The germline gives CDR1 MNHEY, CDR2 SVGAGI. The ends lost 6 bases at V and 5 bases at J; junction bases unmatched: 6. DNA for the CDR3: TGTGCCAGCAGCGGGACAGGCGGCCATCAGCCCCAGCATTTT. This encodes CASSGTGGHQPQHF.

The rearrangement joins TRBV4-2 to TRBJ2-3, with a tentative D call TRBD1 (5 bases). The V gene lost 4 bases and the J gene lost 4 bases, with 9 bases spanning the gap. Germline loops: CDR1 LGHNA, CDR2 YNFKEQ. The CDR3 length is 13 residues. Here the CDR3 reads CASSPGLADTQYF. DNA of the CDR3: TGTGCCAGCAGCCCAGGGCTAGCAGATACGCAGTATTTT.

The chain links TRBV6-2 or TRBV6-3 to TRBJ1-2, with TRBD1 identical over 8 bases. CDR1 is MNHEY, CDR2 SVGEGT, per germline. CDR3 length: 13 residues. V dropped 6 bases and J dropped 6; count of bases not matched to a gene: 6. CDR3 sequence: CASSDRGGNGYTF. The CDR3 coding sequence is TGTGCCAGCAGCGACAGGGGCGGGAATGGCTACACCTTC.

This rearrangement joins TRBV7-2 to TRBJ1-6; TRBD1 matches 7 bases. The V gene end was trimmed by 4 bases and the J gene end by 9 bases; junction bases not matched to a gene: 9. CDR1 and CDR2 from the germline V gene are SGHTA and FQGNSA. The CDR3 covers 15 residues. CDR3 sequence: CASSSSGQGVSPLHF. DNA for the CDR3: TGTGCCAGCAGCTCTTCAGGGCAGGGGGTTTCACCCCTCCACTTT.

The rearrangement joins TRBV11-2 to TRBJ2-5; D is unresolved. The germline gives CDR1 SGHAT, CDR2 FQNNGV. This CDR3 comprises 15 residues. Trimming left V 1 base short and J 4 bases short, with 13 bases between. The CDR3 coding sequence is TGTGCCAGCAGCTTAGTCTTATCGCAGGCAGAGACCCAGTACTTC. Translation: CASSLVLSQAETQYF.

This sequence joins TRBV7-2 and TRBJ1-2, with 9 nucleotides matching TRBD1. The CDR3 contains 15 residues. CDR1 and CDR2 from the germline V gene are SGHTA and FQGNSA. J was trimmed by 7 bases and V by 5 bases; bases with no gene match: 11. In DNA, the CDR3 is TGTGCCAGCAGCCCACCCCCGACAGGGGGGGGTGGCTACACCTTC. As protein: CASSPPPTGGGGYTF.

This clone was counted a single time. CDR3 loop: CASSSAPAGTASTDTQYF. The CDR3 nucleotides are TGCGCCAGCAGCTCCGCACCAGCGGGGACCGCTAGCACAGATACGCAGTATTTT. The rearrangement uses TRBV5-1 and TRBJ2-3; 7 bases are shared with TRBD2. Trimming took 3 bases from V and 0 from J; bases not matched to a gene: 13. This CDR3 spans 18 amino acids. The V gene's germline CDR1 is SGHRS and CDR2 YFSETQ.

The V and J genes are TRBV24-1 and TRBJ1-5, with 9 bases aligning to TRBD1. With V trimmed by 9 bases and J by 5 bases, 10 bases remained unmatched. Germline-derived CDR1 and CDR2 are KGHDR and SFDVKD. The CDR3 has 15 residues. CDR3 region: CATPNRGRVDQPQHF. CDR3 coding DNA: TGTGCCACCCCCAACAGGGGGCGGGTAGATCAGCCCCAGCATTTT.

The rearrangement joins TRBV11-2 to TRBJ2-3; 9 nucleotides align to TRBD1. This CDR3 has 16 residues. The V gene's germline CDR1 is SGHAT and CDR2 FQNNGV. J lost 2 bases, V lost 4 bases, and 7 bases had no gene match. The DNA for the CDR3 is TGTGCCAGCAGCTCAGGACAGGGGACCTTCACAGATACGCAGTATTTT. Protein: CASSSGQGTFTDTQYF.

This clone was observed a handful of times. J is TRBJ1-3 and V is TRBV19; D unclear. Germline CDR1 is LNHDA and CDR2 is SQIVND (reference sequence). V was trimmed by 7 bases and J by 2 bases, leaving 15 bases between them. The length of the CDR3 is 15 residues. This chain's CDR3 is CASNPSGVPGNTIYF. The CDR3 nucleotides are TGTGCCAGTAATCCTTCCGGGGTCCCTGGAAACACCATATATTTT.

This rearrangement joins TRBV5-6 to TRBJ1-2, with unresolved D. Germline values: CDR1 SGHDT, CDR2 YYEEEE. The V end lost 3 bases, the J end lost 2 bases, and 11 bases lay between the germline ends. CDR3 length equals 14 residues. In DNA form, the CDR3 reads TGTGCCAGCAGCTCGGGTGACGGAAACTATGGCTACACCTTC. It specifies CASSSGDGNYGYTF.

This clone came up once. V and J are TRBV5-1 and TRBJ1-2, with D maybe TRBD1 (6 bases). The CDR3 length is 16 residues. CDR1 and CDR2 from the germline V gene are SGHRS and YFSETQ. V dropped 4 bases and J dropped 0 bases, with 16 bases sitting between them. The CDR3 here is CASSRTSGEANYGYTF. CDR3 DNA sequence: TGCGCCAGCAGCAGGACGTCAGGGGAAGCTAACTATGGCTACACCTTC.

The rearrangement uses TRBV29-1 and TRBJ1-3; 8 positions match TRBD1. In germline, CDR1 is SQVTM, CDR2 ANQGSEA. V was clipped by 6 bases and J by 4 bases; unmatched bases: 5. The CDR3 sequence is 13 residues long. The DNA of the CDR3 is TGCAGCGTAGAGACAGGGGTCGGAAACACCATATATTTT. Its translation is CSVETGVGNTIYF. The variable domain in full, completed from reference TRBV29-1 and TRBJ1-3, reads SAVISQKPSRDICQRGTSLTIQCQVDSQVTMMFWYRQQPGQSLTLIATANQGSEATYESGFVIDKFPISRPNLTFSTLTVSNMSPEDSSIYLCSVETGVGNTIYFGEGSWLTVV.

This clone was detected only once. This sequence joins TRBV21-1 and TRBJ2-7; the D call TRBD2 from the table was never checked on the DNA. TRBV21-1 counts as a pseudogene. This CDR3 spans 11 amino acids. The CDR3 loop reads CASFLSSEQYF. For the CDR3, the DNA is TGTGCCAGCTTTTTAAGTAGCGAGCAGTACTTC.

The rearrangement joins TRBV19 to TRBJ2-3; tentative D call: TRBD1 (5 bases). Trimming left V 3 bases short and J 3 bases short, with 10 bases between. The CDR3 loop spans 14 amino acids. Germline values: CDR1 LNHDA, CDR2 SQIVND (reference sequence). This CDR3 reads CASSIGQGTDTQYF. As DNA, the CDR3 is TGTGCCAGTAGTATCGGGCAGGGAACAGATACGCAGTATTTT. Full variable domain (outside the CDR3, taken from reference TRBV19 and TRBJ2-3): DGGITQSPKYLFRKEGQNVTLSCEQNLNHDAMYWYRQDPGQGLRLIYYSQIVNDFQKGDIAEGYSVSREKKESFPLTVTSAQKNPTAFYLCASSIGQGTDTQYFGPGTRLTVL.

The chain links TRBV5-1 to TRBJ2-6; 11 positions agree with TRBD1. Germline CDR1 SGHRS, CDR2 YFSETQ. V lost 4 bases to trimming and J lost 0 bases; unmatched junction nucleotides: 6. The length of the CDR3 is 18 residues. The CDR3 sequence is CASSRQGTGGSGANVLTF. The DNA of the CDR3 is TGCGCCAGCAGCCGGCAGGGGACAGGGGGCTCTGGGGCCAACGTCCTGACTTTC.

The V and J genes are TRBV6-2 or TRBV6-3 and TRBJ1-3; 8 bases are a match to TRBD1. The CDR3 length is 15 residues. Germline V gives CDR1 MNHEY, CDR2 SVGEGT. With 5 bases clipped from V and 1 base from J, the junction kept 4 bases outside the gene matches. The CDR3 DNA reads TGTGCCAGCAGTGCGGACAGGGAATCTGGAAACACCATATATTTT. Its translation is CASSADRESGNTIYF.

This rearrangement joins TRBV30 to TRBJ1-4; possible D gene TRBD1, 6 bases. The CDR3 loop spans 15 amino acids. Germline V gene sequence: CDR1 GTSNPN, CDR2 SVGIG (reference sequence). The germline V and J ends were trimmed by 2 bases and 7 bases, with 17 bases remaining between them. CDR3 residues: CAWSYLQGGSEKLFF. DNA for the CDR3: TGTGCCTGGAGTTACCTACAGGGCGGGAGTGAAAAACTGTTTTTT.

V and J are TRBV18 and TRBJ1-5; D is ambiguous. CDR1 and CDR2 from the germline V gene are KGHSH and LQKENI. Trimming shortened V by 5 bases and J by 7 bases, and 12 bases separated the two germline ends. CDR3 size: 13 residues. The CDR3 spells CASSTREGQPQHF. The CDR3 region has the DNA TGTGCCAGCTCAACTCGGGAAGGCCAGCCCCAGCATTTT.

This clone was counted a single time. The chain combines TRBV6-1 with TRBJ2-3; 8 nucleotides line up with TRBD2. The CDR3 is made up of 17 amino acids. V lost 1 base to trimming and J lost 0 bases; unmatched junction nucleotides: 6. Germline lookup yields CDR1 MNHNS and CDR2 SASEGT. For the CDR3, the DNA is TGTGCCAGCAGTGAAGTAGTGGCTAGCGGGAGCACAGATACGCAGTATTTT. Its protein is CASSEVVASGSTDTQYF.

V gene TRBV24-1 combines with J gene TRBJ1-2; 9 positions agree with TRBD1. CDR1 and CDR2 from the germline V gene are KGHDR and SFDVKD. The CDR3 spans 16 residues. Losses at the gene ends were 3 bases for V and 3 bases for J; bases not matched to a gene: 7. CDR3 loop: CATSDGVDRGDYGYTF. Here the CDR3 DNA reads TGTGCCACCAGTGATGGGGTGGACAGGGGAGACTATGGCTACACCTTC.

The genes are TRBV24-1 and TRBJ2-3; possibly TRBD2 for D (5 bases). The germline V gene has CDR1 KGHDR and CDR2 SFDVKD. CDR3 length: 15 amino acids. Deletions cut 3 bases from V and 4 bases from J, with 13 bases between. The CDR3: CATSDPSTRADTQYF. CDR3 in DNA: TGTGCCACCAGTGATCCTTCCACTAGAGCAGATACGCAGTATTTT.

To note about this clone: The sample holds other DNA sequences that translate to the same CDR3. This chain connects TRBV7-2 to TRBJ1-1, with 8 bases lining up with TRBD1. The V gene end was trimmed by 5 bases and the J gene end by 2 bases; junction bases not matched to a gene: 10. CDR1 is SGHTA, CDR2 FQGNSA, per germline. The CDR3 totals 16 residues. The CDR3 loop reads CASSPRTGRGNTEAFF. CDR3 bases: TGTGCCAGCAGCCCGCGGACAGGGAGGGGTAACACTGAAGCTTTCTTT.

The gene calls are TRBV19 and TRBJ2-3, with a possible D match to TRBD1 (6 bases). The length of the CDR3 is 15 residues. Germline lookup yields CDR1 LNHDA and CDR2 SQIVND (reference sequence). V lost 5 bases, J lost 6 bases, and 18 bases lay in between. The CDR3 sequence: CASSSTGLGYDTQYF. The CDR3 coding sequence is TGTGCCAGTAGTTCTACAGGGCTAGGTTACGATACGCAGTATTTT.